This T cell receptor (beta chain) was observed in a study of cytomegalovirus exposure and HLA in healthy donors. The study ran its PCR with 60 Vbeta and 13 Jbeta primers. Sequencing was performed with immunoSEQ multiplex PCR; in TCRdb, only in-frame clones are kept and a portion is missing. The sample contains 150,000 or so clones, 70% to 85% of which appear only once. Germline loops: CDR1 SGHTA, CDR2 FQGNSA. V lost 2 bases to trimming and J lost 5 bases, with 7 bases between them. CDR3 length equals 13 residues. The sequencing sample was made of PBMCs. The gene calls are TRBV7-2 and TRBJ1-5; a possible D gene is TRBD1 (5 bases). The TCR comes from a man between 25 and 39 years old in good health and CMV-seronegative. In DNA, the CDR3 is TGTGCCAGCAGCTTACAGGGTGATCAGCCCCAGCATTTT. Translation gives CASSLQGDQPQHF. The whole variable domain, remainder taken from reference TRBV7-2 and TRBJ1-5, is GAGVSQSPSNKVTEKGKDVELRCDPISGHTALYWYRQSLGQGLEFLIYFQGNSAPDKSGLPSDRFSAERTGGSVSTLTIQRTQQEDSAVYLCASSLQGDQPQHFGDGTRLSIL.